This T cell receptor (beta chain) was retrieved from a study of sequential checkpoint blockade in melanoma. Repertoires were generated with immunoSEQ multiplex PCR, while TCRdb's copy carries only in-frame clones and drops some. This table has 15,000 to 20,000 clones, just under 75% appearing once. The treatment denotes: randomized to nivolumab then ipilimumab (arm A) or the reverse (arm B). V gave up 2 bases and J gave up 7 bases; unmatched junction bases: 7. This CDR3 has 16 residues. CDR1 is LNHNV, CDR2 YYDKDF, per germline (reference sequence). The material sequenced was CD8+ T cells sorted from blood (inferred from file names), taken from a patient given nivolumab and ipilimumab in sequence. The sequence was obtained from a human donor with melanoma. The chain is built from TRBV15 and TRBJ1-5; the match to TRBD1 covers 11 bases. The CDR3 is CATSRPGQGAWQPQHF. CDR3 DNA sequence: TGTGCCACCAGCAGACCCGGACAGGGGGCATGGCAGCCCCAGCATTTT.